These 24 T cell receptor beta chains were sequenced from one sample in a study of CD8 T cells in Susac syndrome. A quantity of roughly 0.5 to 1 ug RNA underwent reverse transcription using random hexamers. TCRdb re-analysed the immunoSEQ multiplex PCR reads in MiXCR, keeping a single row per CDR3 protein. This sample has 210,000 or so distinct CDR3 sequences, with approximately 94% found just once. The sequenced sample was CD4+ T cells from PBMCs. These receptors were collected from a human donor with Susac syndrome.

The chain combines TRBV5-1 with TRBJ2-5, with D possibly matching TRBD1 (6 bases). The CDR3 runs to 13 residues. Germline CDR1 reads SGHRS; CDR2 reads YFSETQ. V gave up 5 bases and J gave up 4 bases, with 12 bases separating them. CDR3 sequence reads: CASRPGVGETQYF. CDR3 DNA sequence: TGCGCCAGCAGGCCAGGGGTCGGAGAGACCCAGTACTTC.

The chain couples TRBV2 to TRBJ1-3; unclear D gene. CDR3 length: 14 residues. The V gene lost 6 bases and the J gene lost 2 bases, with 11 bases spanning the gap. Germline loops: CDR1 SNHLY, CDR2 FYNNEI. This CDR3 reads CASRNSVAGNTIYF. The CDR3, as DNA: TGTGCCAGCAGGAACAGTGTGGCTGGAAACACCATATATTTT. Full variable domain (outside the CDR3, taken from reference TRBV2 and TRBJ1-3): EPEVTQTPSHQVTQMGQEVILRCVPISNHLYFYWYRQILGQKVEFLVSFYNNEISEKSEIFDDQFSVERPDGSNFTLKIRSTKLEDSAMYFCASRNSVAGNTIYFGEGSWLTVV.

The DNA of the CDR3 is TGTGCCTGGAGCGACATCCGGGACAGCCTGTACACTGAAGCTTTCTTT. Translation gives CAWSDIRDSLYTEAFF. This chain uses TRBV30 with TRBJ1-1; 7 bases are shared with TRBD1. CDR1 GTSNPN and CDR2 SVGIG come from the germline V gene (reference sequence). The V segment lost 3 bases and the J segment 3 bases; nucleotides outside the gene matches: 13. The CDR3 length is 16 residues. Full variable domain (rest looked up from reference TRBV30 and TRBJ1-1): SQTIHQWPATLVQPVGSPLSLECTVEGTSNPNLYWYRQAAGRGLQLLFYSVGIGQISSEVPQNLSASRPQDRQFILSSKKLLLSDSGFYLCAWSDIRDSLYTEAFFGQGTRLTVV.

The chain links TRBV28 to TRBJ1-4, with D possibly being TRBD1 (5 bases). The CDR3 is 15 residues long. The ends were cut back, 1 base at V and 5 bases at J, with 11 bases in the middle. Germline CDR1 is MDHEN and CDR2 is SYDVKM. The CDR3 spells CASSLFSGFNEKLFF. The CDR3 DNA follows: TGTGCCAGCAGTTTATTTTCAGGGTTCAATGAAAAACTGTTTTTT.

This rearrangement joins TRBV9 to TRBJ1-2, with D possibly matching TRBD1 (5 bases). Germline V lookup: CDR1 SGDLS, CDR2 YYNGEE. The CDR3 spans 16 residues. Trimming took 3 bases from V and 3 from J, leaving 18 bases between them. The CDR3 reads CASSEGPRGTDYGYTF. In DNA, the CDR3 is TGTGCCAGCAGCGAGGGACCCCGAGGGACGGACTATGGCTACACCTTC.

The chain couples TRBV20-1 to TRBJ1-5; D possibly corresponds to TRBD1 (6 bases). V dropped 4 bases and J dropped 4 bases, with 14 bases sitting between them. There are 14 residues in the CDR3. Per the germline V gene, CDR1 is DFQATT and CDR2 is SNEGSKA (reference sequence). Here the CDR3 reads CSANTGGENQPQHF. The CDR3 nucleotides are TGCAGTGCTAACACCGGGGGCGAAAATCAGCCCCAGCATTTT.

V gene TRBV25-1 combines with J gene TRBJ1-5; 9 bases match TRBD1. Trimming cost V 4 bases and J 7 bases; bases outside gene matches: 17. CDR3 length: 18 residues. Germline CDR1 reads MGHDK; CDR2 reads SYGVNS. The CDR3 sequence is CASSGGQGTDGVGQPQHF. The CDR3, as DNA: TGTGCCAGCAGTGGAGGACAGGGGACGGACGGTGTAGGGCAGCCCCAGCATTTT.

V usage is TRBV5-1 and J usage is TRBJ2-1; maybe TRBD2 (5 bases). Per germline, CDR1 SGHRS and CDR2 YFSETQ. The CDR3 totals 15 residues. Trimming removed 3 bases at V and 2 bases at J, with 12 bases between. The CDR3 protein is CASSSERRAYNEQFF. As DNA, the CDR3 is TGCGCCAGCAGCTCAGAGCGGCGGGCCTACAATGAGCAGTTCTTC.

CDR3 sequence: CASSSFPSGSPNQPQHF. The CDR3 DNA follows: TGTGCCAGCAGCTCCTTCCCTTCGGGGAGCCCCAATCAGCCCCAGCATTTT. This sequence joins TRBV6-1 and TRBJ1-5; no clear D gene. V was shortened by 6 bases and J by 3 bases, with 21 bases between the two germline ends. The CDR3 runs 17 residues. Per germline, CDR1 MNHNS and CDR2 SASEGT.

This sequence joins TRBV5-4 and TRBJ2-5; D is undetermined. Trimming removed 0 bases at V and 2 bases at J, with 11 bases between. This CDR3 has 15 amino acids. Looked up from germline, CDR1 is SGHNT and CDR2 is YYREEE (reference sequence). DNA for the CDR3: TGTGCCAGCAGCTTGGGTCTGTCTAATCAAGAGACCCAGTACTTC. It is translated as CASSLGLSNQETQYF. Based on the CDR3 plus reference TRBV5-4 and TRBJ2-5, the full variable domain is ETGVTQSPTHLIKTRGQQVTLRCSSQSGHNTVSWYQQALGQGPQFIFQYYREEENGRGNFPPRFSGLQFPNYSSELNVNALELDDSALYLCASSLGLSNQETQYFGPGTRLLVL.

The rearrangement joins TRBV7-6 to TRBJ1-1; D uncertain. The germline gives CDR1 SGHVS, CDR2 FNYEAQ. The CDR3 length is 15 residues. V was shortened by 4 bases and J by 3 bases, with 15 bases between the two germline ends. The CDR3 nucleotides are TGTGCCAGCAGCTCTCTCTCGCAAACGGACACTGAAGCTTTCTTT. As protein: CASSSLSQTDTEAFF.

The chain has TRBV29-1 and TRBJ2-2, with D perhaps TRBD2 (6 bases). The CDR3 is 12 amino acids. V dropped 7 bases and J dropped 6 bases, with 12 bases sitting between them. The germline V gene encodes CDR1 SQVTM and CDR2 ANQGSEA. DNA for the CDR3: TGCAGCGGGCGGAGGGAAGCCGGGGAGCTGTTTTTT. This gives the protein CSGRREAGELFF.

The chain links TRBV7-2 to TRBJ2-2; no firm D call. This CDR3 spans 13 amino acids. Per germline, CDR1 SGHTA and CDR2 FQGNSA. Trimming removed 6 bases at V and 6 bases at J, with 11 bases between. This CDR3 reads CASSLAAAGELFF. For the CDR3, the DNA is TGTGCCAGCAGTTTGGCGGCCGCCGGGGAGCTGTTTTTT. Filled out from reference TRBV7-2 and TRBJ2-2, the complete variable domain reads GAGVSQSPSNKVTEKGKDVELRCDPISGHTALYWYRQSLGQGLEFLIYFQGNSAPDKSGLPSDRFSAERTGGSVSTLTIQRTQQEDSAVYLCASSLAAAGELFFGEGSRLTVL.

V and J are TRBV7-9 and TRBJ1-1, with 7 bases identical to TRBD1. The CDR3 loop spans 14 amino acids. The germline gives CDR1 SEHNR, CDR2 FQNEAQ (reference sequence). Trimming took 4 bases from V and 0 from J; bases not matched to a gene: 2. The CDR3, as DNA: TGTGCCAGCAGCTCAGGGGGGGTGAACACTGAAGCTTTCTTT. It codes for CASSSGGVNTEAFF.

The chain uses TRBV11-2 and TRBJ2-3; 8 bases map to TRBD2. This CDR3 spans 16 amino acids. Germline V gives CDR1 SGHAT, CDR2 FQNNGV. The trim removed 5 bases at V and 2 bases at J, leaving 9 bases unmatched. The CDR3 bases are TGTGCCAGCAGCCGCATTAGCGGGGCCGCCACAGATACGCAGTATTTT. This sequence encodes CASSRISGAATDTQYF.

The chain recombines TRBV9 with TRBJ2-1, with TRBD2 matching 7 bases. The CDR3 consists of 15 residues. Germline V gene sequence: CDR1 SGDLS, CDR2 YYNGEE. V was clipped by 0 bases and J by 4 bases; unmatched bases: 4. The CDR3 nucleotides are TGTGCCAGCAGCGTAGCCGGGGGGAATTACAATGAGCAGTTCTTC. Translated: CASSVAGGNYNEQFF.

The chain combines TRBV7-9 with TRBJ2-1, with 9 bases lining up with TRBD2. V trimming: 2 bases; J trimming: 8 bases; junction bases outside the gene matches: 10. The V gene's germline CDR1 is SEHNR and CDR2 FQNEAQ (reference sequence). The CDR3 is made up of 16 amino acids. The chain's CDR3 is CASSLNRRGGRDEQFF. CDR3 nucleotides: TGTGCCAGCAGCTTAAATAGGCGGGGGGGCCGCGATGAGCAGTTCTTC.

This clonotype has a single count. The chain has TRBV20-1 and TRBJ2-3, with 12 bases lining up with TRBD2. The CDR3 spans 15 residues. Germline assignment: CDR1 DFQATT and CDR2 SNEGSKA (reference sequence). V was clipped by 6 bases and J by 1 base; unmatched bases: 5. CDR3 in DNA: TGCAGTGCCATACTAGCGGGGGGCCGCACAGATACGCAGTATTTT. It is translated as CSAILAGGRTDTQYF.

The chain carries TRBV12-3 or TRBV12-4 and TRBJ1-6; D not resolved. This CDR3 contains 13 residues. Trimming stripped 0 bases from V and 10 bases from J, with 7 bases between. Here the CDR3 reads CASSLALDSPLHF. CDR3 bases: TGTGCCAGCAGTTTAGCGTTAGACTCACCCCTCCACTTT.

This rearrangement joins TRBV29-1 to TRBJ2-7; maybe TRBD1 (5 bases). CDR1 SQVTM and CDR2 ANQGSEA come from the germline V gene. The CDR3 extends over 13 amino acids. Trimming stripped 4 bases from V and 5 bases from J, with 15 bases between. CDR3: CSVVGRQGNEQYF. DNA for the CDR3: TGCAGCGTTGTAGGCCGTCAGGGAAACGAGCAGTACTTC.

The CDR3 loop reads CASSFRGADEKLFF. Written as DNA, the CDR3 is TGTGCCAGCAGCTTCCGGGGTGCCGATGAAAAACTGTTTTTT. This chain joins TRBV7-2 and TRBJ1-4; D is undetermined. V was cut by 3 bases and J by 6 bases, with 11 bases left in between. Germline V gives CDR1 SGHTA, CDR2 FQGNSA. This CDR3 region has 14 residues.

The sample holds one count of this clonotype. V gene TRBV5-1 combines with J gene TRBJ2-1, with 10 bases fitting TRBD2. V was clipped by 5 bases and J by 0 bases; unmatched bases: 5. Germline assignment: CDR1 SGHRS and CDR2 YFSETQ. The length of the CDR3 is 16 residues. The CDR3 spells CASRFSGGSSYNEQFF. The CDR3 DNA reads as TGCGCCAGCAGATTTAGCGGGGGGAGCTCCTACAATGAGCAGTTCTTC.

In this sample, this clonotype turned up once. This chain uses TRBV5-1 with TRBJ2-7; TRBD1 is a possible D gene (6 bases). This CDR3 is 14 amino acids long. The V gene lost 4 bases and the J gene lost 2 bases, with 13 bases spanning the gap. Germline loops: CDR1 SGHRS, CDR2 YFSETQ. CDR3 sequence reads: CASSIRDTTYEQYF. CDR3 DNA sequence: TGCGCCAGCAGCATCCGGGACACTACCTACGAGCAGTACTTC.

V and J are TRBV12-3 or TRBV12-4 and TRBJ2-2; D remains unclear. V lost 6 bases and J lost 2, with 13 bases in between. This CDR3 has 15 residues. The chain's CDR3 is CASSPGRRNTGELFF. The CDR3 DNA is TGTGCCAGCAGCCCTGGACGCAGAAACACCGGGGAGCTGTTTTTT.